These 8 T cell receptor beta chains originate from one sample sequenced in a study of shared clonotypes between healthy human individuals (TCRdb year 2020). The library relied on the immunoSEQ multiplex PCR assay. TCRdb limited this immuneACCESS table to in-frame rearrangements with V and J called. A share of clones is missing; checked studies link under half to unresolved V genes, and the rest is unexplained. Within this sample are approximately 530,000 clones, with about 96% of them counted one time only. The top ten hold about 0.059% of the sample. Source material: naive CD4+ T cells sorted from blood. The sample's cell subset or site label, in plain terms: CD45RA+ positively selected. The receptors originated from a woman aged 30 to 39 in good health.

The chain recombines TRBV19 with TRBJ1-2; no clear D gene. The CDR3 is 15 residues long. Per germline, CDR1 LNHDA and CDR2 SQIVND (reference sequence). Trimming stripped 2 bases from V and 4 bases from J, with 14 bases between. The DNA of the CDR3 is TGTGCCAGTAGTATACTGGCATCAAGAGGCTATGGCTACACCTTC. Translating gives CASSILASRGYGYTF.

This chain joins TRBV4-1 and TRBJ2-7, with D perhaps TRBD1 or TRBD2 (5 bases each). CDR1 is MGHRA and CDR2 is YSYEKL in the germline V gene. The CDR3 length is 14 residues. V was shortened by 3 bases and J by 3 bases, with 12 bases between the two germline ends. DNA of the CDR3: TGCGCCAGCAGCCATCTTGGGACGGTCTACGAGCAGTACTTC. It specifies CASSHLGTVYEQYF.

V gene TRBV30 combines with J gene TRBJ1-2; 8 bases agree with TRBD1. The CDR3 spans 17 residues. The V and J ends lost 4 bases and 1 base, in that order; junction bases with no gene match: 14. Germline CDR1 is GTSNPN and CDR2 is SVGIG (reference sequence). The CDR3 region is CAWTRPRGLRSNYGYTF. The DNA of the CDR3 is TGTGCCTGGACCCGACCCAGGGGGCTTAGGAGTAACTATGGCTACACCTTC. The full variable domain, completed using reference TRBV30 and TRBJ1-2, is SQTIHQWPATLVQPVGSPLSLECTVEGTSNPNLYWYRQAAGRGLQLLFYSVGIGQISSEVPQNLSASRPQDRQFILSSKKLLLSDSGFYLCAWTRPRGLRSNYGYTFGSGTRLTVV.

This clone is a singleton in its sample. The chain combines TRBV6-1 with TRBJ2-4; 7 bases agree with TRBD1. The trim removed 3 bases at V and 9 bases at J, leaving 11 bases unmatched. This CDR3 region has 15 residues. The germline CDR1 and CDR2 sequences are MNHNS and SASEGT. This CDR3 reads CASSEAPNRGGIQYF. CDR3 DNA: TGTGCCAGCAGTGAGGCCCCTAACAGGGGCGGCATTCAGTACTTC.

CDR3 DNA sequence: TGTGCCAGCAGCCCTCGGACAAACAGTCCTAGGACCGGGGAGCTGTTTTTT. This codes for CASSPRTNSPRTGELFF. The rearrangement joins TRBV11-2 to TRBJ2-2; a possible D gene is TRBD1 (5 bases). The CDR3 totals 17 residues. The germline CDR1 and CDR2 sequences are SGHAT and FQNNGV. V was clipped by 5 bases and J by 5 bases, with 21 bases between them.

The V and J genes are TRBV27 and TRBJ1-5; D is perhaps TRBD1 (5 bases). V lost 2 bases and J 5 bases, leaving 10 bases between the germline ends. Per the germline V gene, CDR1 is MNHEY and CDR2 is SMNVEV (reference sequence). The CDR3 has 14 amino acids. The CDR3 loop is CASSLVRGHQPQHF. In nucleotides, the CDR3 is TGTGCCAGCAGTTTAGTACGGGGACATCAGCCCCAGCATTTT.

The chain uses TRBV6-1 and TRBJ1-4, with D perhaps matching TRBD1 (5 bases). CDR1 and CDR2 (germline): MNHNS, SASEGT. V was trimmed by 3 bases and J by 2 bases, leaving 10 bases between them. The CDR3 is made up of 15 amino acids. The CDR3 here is CASSDVGGTNEKLFF. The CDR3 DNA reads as TGTGCCAGCAGTGACGTTGGGGGGACTAATGAAAAACTGTTTTTT.

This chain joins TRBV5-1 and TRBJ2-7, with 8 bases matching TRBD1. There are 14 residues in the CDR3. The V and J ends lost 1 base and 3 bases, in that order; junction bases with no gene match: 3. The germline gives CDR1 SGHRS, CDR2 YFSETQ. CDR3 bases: TGCGCCAGCAGCTTGCGGGACAGGAACTACGAGCAGTACTTC. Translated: CASSLRDRNYEQYF.